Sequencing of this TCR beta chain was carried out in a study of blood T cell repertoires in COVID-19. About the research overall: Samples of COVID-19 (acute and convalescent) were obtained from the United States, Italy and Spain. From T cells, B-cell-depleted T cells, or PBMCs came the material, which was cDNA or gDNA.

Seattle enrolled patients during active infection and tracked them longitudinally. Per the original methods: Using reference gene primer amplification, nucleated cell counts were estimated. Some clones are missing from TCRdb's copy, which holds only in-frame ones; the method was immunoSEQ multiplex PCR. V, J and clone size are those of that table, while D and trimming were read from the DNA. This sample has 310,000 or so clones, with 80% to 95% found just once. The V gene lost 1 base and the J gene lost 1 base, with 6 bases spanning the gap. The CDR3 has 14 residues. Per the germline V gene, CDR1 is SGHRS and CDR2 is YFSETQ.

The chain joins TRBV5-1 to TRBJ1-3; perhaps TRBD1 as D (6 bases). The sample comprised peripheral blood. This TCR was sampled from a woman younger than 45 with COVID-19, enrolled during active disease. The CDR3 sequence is CASSLQGSGNTIYF. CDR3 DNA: TGCGCCAGCAGCTTGCAGGGGTCTGGAAACACCATATATTTT.